Below, one T cell receptor (beta chain) is given with its context. The sample originates from a study of blood T cell repertoires in COVID-19. Study overall: Nucleic acid was either cDNA or gDNA, and it came from T cells, B-cell-depleted T cells, or PBMCs.

Methods used by the authors: Nucleated cell number was recorded as an estimate derived from reference gene primer amplification. The protocol was immunoSEQ multiplex PCR, while the TCRdb copy is restricted to in-frame clones and leaves out a portion. The V and J calls and clone size come from that table; D and trimming were worked out from the DNA. The data show a few hundred thousand clones, approximately 90% seen once. V lost 0 bases and J 6 bases, leaving 11 bases between the germline ends. Germline V lookup: CDR1 SGHRS, CDR2 YFSETQ. CDR3 length: 14 amino acids. Participants had their cohort set by participant-reported clinical history. The recovered donors of Cohort 3 showed two negative PCRs, clearance, or symptom resolution.

The chain employs TRBV5-1 and TRBJ2-3; weak D call: TRBD2 (6 bases). The sequence came from a woman aged 45-60 years who had recovered from COVID-19. The sequenced sample was PBMCs or T cells enriched from blood (not recorded which). DNA for the CDR3: TGCGCCAGCAGCTTGGCCGTGGGGGGTGATACGCAGTATTTT. Amino acids: CASSLAVGGDTQYF.